The 21 T cell receptor beta chains below were found in one sample sequenced in a study of T cell responses to AZD1222 COVID-19 vaccine. Using immunoSEQ multiplex PCR, the repertoire was profiled, and TCRdb retains in-frame clones only, with some absent. Here the sample spans around 130,000 clones, around 90% being singletons. Sequencing was performed on peripheral blood, taken on day 0 of AZD1222 vaccination. These receptors were collected from an adult in good health.

J is TRBJ1-6 and V is TRBV9, with D possibly TRBD1 on 6 matching bases. There are 15 residues in the CDR3. V lost 4 bases and J 7 bases, leaving 15 bases between the germline ends. Per the germline V gene, CDR1 is SGDLS and CDR2 is YYNGEE. CDR3 bases: TGTGCCAGCAGCACAAGACAGGCGGGGAATTCACCCCTCCACTTT. Protein sequence: CASSTRQAGNSPLHF.

The J gene is TRBJ1-1, the V gene TRBV28, with 10 positions matching TRBD1. The CDR3 covers 15 residues. V gave up 3 bases and J gave up 5 bases; unmatched junction bases: 6. Germline CDR1 and CDR2: MDHEN and SYDVKM. The CDR3 is CASSLETGGMTEAFF. The CDR3 bases are TGTGCCAGCAGTTTGGAGACAGGGGGCATGACTGAAGCTTTCTTT.

The chain has TRBV5-1 and TRBJ1-2; D unresolved. The CDR3 has 12 residues. Trimming stripped 4 bases from V and 6 bases from J, with 10 bases between. Germline V gene sequence: CDR1 SGHRS, CDR2 YFSETQ. This CDR3 reads CASSPNQDGYTF. CDR3 sequence (DNA): TGCGCCAGCAGCCCTAACCAAGATGGCTACACCTTC.

This clone was detected only a few times. The chain joins TRBV7-8 to TRBJ1-3; D unresolved. The CDR3 runs to 14 residues. V gave up 4 bases and J gave up 5 bases, with 12 bases separating them. Per the germline V gene, CDR1 is SGHVS and CDR2 is FQNEAQ. The CDR3 loop is CASSYRRERNTIYF. The CDR3 nucleotides are TGTGCCAGCAGCTATAGAAGGGAGCGAAACACCATATATTTT. Drawing the rest from reference TRBV7-8 and TRBJ1-3, the complete variable domain is GAGVSQSPRYKVAKRGQDVALRCDPISGHVSLFWYQQALGQGPEFLTYFQNEAQLDKSGLPSDRFFAERPEGSVSTLKIQRTQQEDSAVYLCASSYRRERNTIYFGEGSWLTVV.

The gene calls are TRBV21-1 and TRBJ2-3; the table assigns TRBD2, which was not confirmed against the DNA. TRBV21-1 is described as a pseudogene. The CDR3 loop spans 16 amino acids. The CDR3, as DNA: TGTGCCAGCAGCAAAGCGGGGGAGGGAGGCACAGATACGCAGTATTTT. It specifies CASSKAGEGGTDTQYF.

The chain combines TRBV30 with TRBJ1-5; D not resolved. Germline V gene sequence: CDR1 GTSNPN, CDR2 SVGIG (reference sequence). This CDR3 region has 13 residues. Trimming cost V 0 bases and J 5 bases, with 8 bases left between them. The CDR3 bases are TGTGCCTGGAGTGTAACAAGTCATCAGCCCCAGCATTTT. Translation: CAWSVTSHQPQHF.

V usage is TRBV10-2 and J usage is TRBJ2-5; maybe TRBD1 (5 bases). V lost 10 bases and J lost 0, with 9 bases in between. CDR1 WSHSY and CDR2 SAAADI come from the germline V gene. The CDR3 runs 12 residues. CDR3 bases: TGCGCCACCCAGGGTAACCAAGAGACCCAGTACTTC. Translated, it gives CATQGNQETQYF.

J is TRBJ2-7 and V is TRBV28; 7 nucleotides line up with TRBD1. Germline CDR1 and CDR2: MDHEN and SYDVKM. The V segment lost 6 bases and the J segment 3 bases; nucleotides outside the gene matches: 14. This CDR3 comprises 16 residues. CDR3 nucleotide sequence: TGTGCCAGCAGCTCCTCCGGGACAGCGAAACTCTACGAGCAGTACTTC. This translates into CASSSSGTAKLYEQYF.

CDR3 coding DNA: TGTGCCAGCAGGGCTTCGAATGAAAAACTGTTTTTT. As protein: CASRASNEKLFF. The chain joins TRBV3-1 (or the pseudogene TRBV3-2) to TRBJ1-4; D gene unclear. The germline V and J ends were trimmed by 6 bases and 5 bases, with 7 bases remaining between them. This CDR3 is 12 amino acids long. CDR1 is LGHDT, CDR2 YNNKEL, per germline (reference sequence).

Only one count was recorded for this clone. The chain has TRBV11-2 and TRBJ2-7; D gene ambiguous. Trimming stripped 1 base from V and 1 base from J, with 14 bases between. This CDR3 has 16 residues. Germline loops: CDR1 SGHAT, CDR2 FQNNGV. CDR3 region: CASSLGPSGLSYEQYF. The CDR3, as DNA: TGTGCCAGCAGCTTAGGCCCCTCTGGGCTTTCCTACGAGCAGTACTTC.

This clone was observed a few times. The chain combines TRBV27 with TRBJ1-5; D is unclear. Trimming stripped 9 bases from V and 3 bases from J, with 6 bases between. Germline loops: CDR1 MNHEY, CDR2 SMNVEV (reference sequence). This CDR3 has 11 amino acids. CDR3 residues: CARSSNQPQHF. The CDR3 DNA follows: TGTGCCAGGTCCTCCAATCAGCCCCAGCATTTT.

The chain recombines TRBV7-2 with TRBJ1-2, with D tentatively TRBD1 (5 bases). The CDR3 loop spans 13 amino acids. In germline, CDR1 is SGHTA, CDR2 FQGNSA. V was cut by 4 bases and J by 4 bases, with 10 bases left in between. The CDR3 loop reads CASSSRGGYGYTF. CDR3 in DNA: TGTGCCAGCAGCTCCCGGGGGGGCTATGGCTACACCTTC.

The J gene is TRBJ2-5, the V gene TRBV5-4; TRBD2 matches at 8 bases. Germline V CDR1 and CDR2: SGHNT, YYREEE (reference sequence). V shed 1 base, J shed 0 bases, and the junction held 5 bases outside the gene matches. There are 16 residues in the CDR3. The CDR3 protein is CASSLSQRGYQETQYF. As DNA, the CDR3 is TGTGCCAGCAGCTTGAGTCAGCGGGGGTACCAAGAGACCCAGTACTTC.

The V gene is TRBV28, the J gene TRBJ2-2, with a tentative D call TRBD1 (6 bases). Germline V gene sequence: CDR1 MDHEN, CDR2 SYDVKM. The CDR3 sequence is 15 residues long. V gave up 6 bases and J gave up 7 bases, with 18 bases separating them. The CDR3 nucleotides read TGTGCCAGCAGCCATCGGGCAGGGGAACTCGGGGAGCTGTTTTTT. It is translated as CASSHRAGELGELFF.

Here the CDR3 reads CATTSERTDTQYF. The CDR3 nucleotides read TGTGCCACGACTAGCGAACGCACAGATACGCAGTATTTT. The chain couples TRBV24-1 to TRBJ2-3; 8 nucleotides align to TRBD2. Germline CDR1 KGHDR, CDR2 SFDVKD. The junction had 3 bases not matched to a gene; V was cut back by 10 bases and J by 1 base. The CDR3 contains 13 residues.

The chain employs TRBV5-4 and TRBJ1-3; the D is unclear. V lost 0 bases, J lost 3 bases, and 7 bases lay in between. This CDR3 comprises 14 residues. The germline gives CDR1 SGHNT, CDR2 YYREEE (reference sequence). The chain's CDR3 is CASSLGAGGNTIYF. The CDR3 DNA follows: TGTGCCAGCAGCTTGGGGGCAGGTGGAAACACCATATATTTT.

The chain couples TRBV5-8 to TRBJ1-2; D is undetermined. Trimming shortened V by 1 base and J by 4 bases, and 11 bases separated the two germline ends. There are 14 residues in the CDR3. Germline V gene lookup returns CDR1 SGHTS and CDR2 YDEGEE. The CDR3: CASSLISGIYGYTF. The CDR3 bases are TGTGCCAGCAGCTTGATTAGTGGGATCTATGGCTACACCTTC.

The rearrangement uses TRBV4-2 and TRBJ2-7; 9 positions match TRBD2. Germline V gene data show CDR1 as LGHNA and CDR2 as YNFKEQ. The CDR3 covers 16 residues. With 1 base clipped from V and 3 bases from J, the junction kept 7 bases outside the gene matches. CDR3 sequence: CASSQVGSGGRYEQYF. CDR3 bases: TGTGCCAGCAGCCAAGTCGGGAGCGGGGGGCGCTACGAGCAGTACTTC.

The chain uses TRBV6-5 and TRBJ2-7; TRBD1 matches 10 bases. The CDR3 is 16 residues long. V lost 0 bases, J lost 5 bases, and 7 bases stayed unmatched. Germline V gives CDR1 MNHEY, CDR2 SVGAGI. CDR3 nucleotide sequence: TGTGCCAGCAGTTACTCTTCGACAGGGGGCTACAACGAGCAGTACTTC. Translated: CASSYSSTGGYNEQYF.

V is TRBV5-6 and J is TRBJ1-1; D perhaps matches TRBD1 (6 bases). V was pared by 0 bases and J by 1 base, with 19 bases between. Per germline, CDR1 SGHDT and CDR2 YYEEEE. There are 18 residues in the CDR3. CDR3 protein: CASSLAARTETPNTEAFF. In nucleotides, the CDR3 is TGTGCCAGCAGCTTGGCTGCGAGGACAGAGACCCCGAACACTGAAGCTTTCTTT.

The chain uses TRBV27 and TRBJ1-2, with D perhaps TRBD1 (6 bases). Germline V lookup: CDR1 MNHEY, CDR2 SMNVEV (reference sequence). Trimming took 6 bases from V and 5 from J, leaving 13 bases between them. CDR3 size: 13 residues. CDR3 bases: TGTGCCAGCAGGATGCCAGGGGTATATGGCTACACCTTC. Translation: CASRMPGVYGYTF.